This T cell receptor (beta chain) was profiled in a study of cytomegalovirus exposure and HLA in healthy donors. About the study: In terms of ancestry, the Caucasian-associated cluster contained roughly 81% of the approximately 430 genotyped donors.

Study observations and caveats: For most subjects, TCR beta sequences were reported to predict HLA-A and HLA-B alleles with accuracy.

This PCR relied on a set of 60 Vbeta primers and 13 Jbeta primers. Libraries were prepared by immunoSEQ multiplex PCR; TCRdb keeps only in-frame clonotypes and omits some of them. This table has about 100,000 clones, less than 80% appearing once. This CDR3 contains 14 residues. Germline-derived CDR1 and CDR2 are MNHNY and SVGAGI (reference sequence). Trimming took 5 bases from V and 4 from J; bases not matched to a gene: 4. As to this clone: Its target is unknown.

This chain joins TRBV6-6 and TRBJ2-1; TRBD1 agrees at 8 bases. This TCR was recovered from a woman between 40 and 50 years old in good health and CMV-seronegative. Material for sequencing was PBMCs. The CDR3 DNA reads as TGTGCCAGCAGTCTGGACAGGGTATACAATGAGCAGTTCTTC. This codes for CASSLDRVYNEQFF.